These 27 T cell receptor beta chains were sequenced from one sample in a study of cytomegalovirus exposure and HLA in healthy donors. The PCR was carried out with 60 Vbeta primers and 13 Jbeta primers. Here immunoSEQ multiplex PCR was the method, and the copy in TCRdb shows in-frame clones only, minus some. This table has under 150,000 clones, around 80% appearing once. Input material: PBMCs. The receptors shown here come from a middle-aged man in good health and CMV-seropositive.

CDR3: CASKRGEEETQYF. CDR3 coding DNA: TGTGCCAGCAAGCGGGGGGAGGAGGAGACCCAGTACTTC. The V and J genes are TRBV6-5 and TRBJ2-5, with 9 bases identical to TRBD2. CDR3 length: 13 amino acids. V was pared by 7 bases and J by 5 bases, with 5 bases of the junction left unmatched. Looked up from germline, CDR1 is MNHEY and CDR2 is SVGAGI.

The chain uses TRBV5-1 and TRBJ1-6; D is undetermined. The CDR3 is 14 amino acids. Per germline, CDR1 SGHRS and CDR2 YFSETQ. Trimming removed 4 bases at V and 7 bases at J, with 12 bases between. The CDR3 sequence: CASSPGVVNSPLHF. The CDR3 DNA is TGCGCCAGCAGCCCCGGGGTGGTCAATTCACCCCTCCACTTT. The variable domain in full, completed from reference TRBV5-1 and TRBJ1-6, reads KAGVTQTPRYLIKTRGQQVTLSCSPISGHRSVSWYQQTPGQGLQFLFEYFSETQRNKGNFPGRFSGRQFSNSRSEMNVSTLELGDSALYLCASSPGVVNSPLHFGNGTRLTVT.

A few counts support this clone. The chain links TRBV28 to TRBJ2-2; the D gene is possibly TRBD1 (6 bases). V gave up 1 base and J gave up 0 bases, with 12 bases separating them. The CDR3 runs to 17 residues. The germline V gene has CDR1 MDHEN and CDR2 SYDVKM. CDR3 sequence (DNA): TGTGCCAGCAGTTTATTTCTGGCAGGGGCGAACACCGGGGAGCTGTTTTTT. It codes for CASSLFLAGANTGELFF. The whole variable domain, remainder taken from reference TRBV28 and TRBJ2-2, is DVKVTQSSRYLVKRTGEKVFLECVQDMDHENMFWYRQDPGLGLRLIYFSYDVKMKEKGDIPEGYSVSREKKERFSLILESASTNQTSMYLCASSLFLAGANTGELFFGEGSRLTVL.

The chain joins TRBV4-1 to TRBJ2-3; 9 bases match TRBD2. J was trimmed by 2 bases and V by 2 bases; bases with no gene match: 5. The CDR3 is made up of 16 amino acids. CDR1 MGHRA and CDR2 YSYEKL come from the germline V gene. The CDR3 here is CASSQRVAGVTDTQYF. In DNA form, the CDR3 reads TGCGCCAGCAGCCAAAGGGTAGCGGGGGTCACAGATACGCAGTATTTT.

This clone is a singleton in its sample. This chain links TRBV5-1 with TRBJ2-2; D remains ambiguous. The ends were cut back, 0 bases at V and 2 bases at J, with 8 bases in the middle. Germline CDR1 and CDR2: SGHRS and YFSETQ. The CDR3 contains 15 residues. CDR3 coding DNA: TGCGCCAGCAGCTTGGGAGACATAAACACCGGGGAGCTGTTTTTT. It codes for CASSLGDINTGELFF.

This rearrangement joins TRBV4-3 to TRBJ2-4; 8 nucleotides line up with TRBD1. The length of the CDR3 is 15 residues. The germline V gene has CDR1 LGHNA and CDR2 YSLEER. J gave up 6 bases and V 3 bases, and 7 bases lay outside the gene matches. CDR3 loop: CASSQAHGQGNIQYF. In DNA, the CDR3 is TGCGCCAGCAGCCAGGCCCACGGACAGGGAAACATTCAGTACTTC.

V and J are TRBV5-4 and TRBJ1-4; D gene uncertain. From germline, CDR1 is SGHNT and CDR2 YYREEE (reference sequence). The V and J ends lost 4 bases and 0 bases respectively, with 4 bases between them. This CDR3 is 13 amino acids long. CDR3: CASSPATNEKLFF. CDR3 in DNA: TGTGCCAGCAGCCCCGCAACTAATGAAAAACTGTTTTTT.

The gene calls are TRBV7-9 and TRBJ2-2; D unresolved. The V end lost 2 bases, the J end lost 9 bases, and 10 bases lay between the germline ends. Per the germline V gene, CDR1 is SEHNR and CDR2 is FQNEAQ (reference sequence). The CDR3 has 13 residues. CDR3 DNA: TGTGCCAGCAGCTTACCCCCGGTTTGGGAGCTGTTTTTT. Encoded protein: CASSLPPVWELFF.

The genes are TRBV19 and TRBJ1-2, with 7 bases lining up with TRBD1. In germline, CDR1 is LNHDA, CDR2 SQIVND (reference sequence). The CDR3 loop spans 12 amino acids. With V trimmed by 4 bases and J by 6 bases, 2 bases remained unmatched. The CDR3: CASSKQGNGYTF. The CDR3 DNA reads TGTGCCAGTAGTAAACAGGGGAATGGCTACACCTTC.

V usage is TRBV5-1 and J usage is TRBJ2-7; D gene uncertain. V was shortened by 1 base and J by 3 bases, with 11 bases between the two germline ends. From germline, CDR1 is SGHRS and CDR2 YFSETQ. CDR3 size: 14 residues. The CDR3 DNA reads as TGCGCCAGCAGCTTGCGAAGTGGCAACTACGAGCAGTACTTC. Translating gives CASSLRSGNYEQYF. Using reference TRBV5-1 and TRBJ2-7 for the parts outside the CDR3, the full variable domain is KAGVTQTPRYLIKTRGQQVTLSCSPISGHRSVSWYQQTPGQGLQFLFEYFSETQRNKGNFPGRFSGRQFSNSRSEMNVSTLELGDSALYLCASSLRSGNYEQYFGPGTRLTVT.

This sequence joins TRBV6-5 and TRBJ1-5; D is ambiguous. V was pared by 6 bases and J by 1 base, with 13 bases between. From germline, CDR1 is MNHEY and CDR2 SVGAGI. This CDR3 comprises 15 residues. CDR3 region: CASSPVRGSNQPQHF. CDR3 bases: TGTGCCAGCAGCCCCGTGCGGGGAAGCAATCAGCCCCAGCATTTT.

The chain joins TRBV6-1 to TRBJ1-6; 8 bases are a match to TRBD1. Germline V CDR1 and CDR2: MNHNS, SASEGT. J gave up 11 bases and V 2 bases, and 8 bases lay outside the gene matches. This CDR3 spans 15 amino acids. The CDR3 sequence: CASSEYRAGGTPLHF. CDR3 sequence (DNA): TGTGCCAGCAGTGAATATAGGGCAGGGGGCACACCCCTCCACTTT.

The rearrangement uses TRBV6-1 and TRBJ2-6, with TRBD1 as a possible D gene (6 bases). Germline loops: CDR1 MNHNS, CDR2 SASEGT. Trimming stripped 1 base from V and 3 bases from J, with 19 bases between. The CDR3 length is 19 residues. Here the CDR3 DNA reads TGTGCCAGCAGTGAAGAATTACAGGGTTTCTTAAGTGGGGCCAACGTCCTGACTTTC. Translating gives CASSEELQGFLSGANVLTF.

The chain couples TRBV19 to TRBJ1-4; 12 bases are shared with TRBD1. V trimming: 10 bases; J trimming: 10 bases; junction bases outside the gene matches: 10. Germline-derived CDR1 and CDR2 are LNHDA and SQIVND (reference sequence). This CDR3 is built from 14 residues. The DNA of the CDR3 is TGTGCCACCACGACCGGGACAGGGGGCGGAAAACTGTTTTTT. This translates into CATTTGTGGGKLFF.

The rearrangement links TRBV28 to TRBJ1-5; D is unresolved. V gave up 4 bases and J gave up 9 bases, with 13 bases separating them. Germline V lookup: CDR1 MDHEN, CDR2 SYDVKM. The CDR3 runs 13 residues. The CDR3 region has the DNA TGTGCCAGCAGTTCCCCCCCCAGTGGGCCCCAGCATTTT. It yields the protein CASSSPPSGPQHF.

The chain carries TRBV6-5 and TRBJ1-6, with a weak D call TRBD1 (6 bases). CDR3 length equals 15 residues. The germline V gene has CDR1 MNHEY and CDR2 SVGAGI. V lost 0 bases and J lost 9, with 12 bases in between. The DNA of the CDR3 is TGTGCCAGCAGTTACTCTTCAGGGGCAAGTTCACCCCTCCACTTT. Protein product: CASSYSSGASSPLHF.

V usage is TRBV28 and J usage is TRBJ1-1; 8 nucleotides align to TRBD1. Trimming removed 6 bases from V and 7 bases from J; junction bases left unmatched: 10. The CDR3 extends over 14 amino acids. Germline V gene data show CDR1 as MDHEN and CDR2 as SYDVKM. CDR3 in DNA: TGTGCCAGCAGGCCGGGACAGGCGTTTGGTGAAGCTTTCTTT. Translating it yields CASRPGQAFGEAFF.

About this clone itself: At one boundary the junction diverges from the germline segment, which might be a read error. The rearrangement links TRBV25-1 to TRBJ2-3; D not certain. CDR3 length: 14 amino acids. Germline V CDR1 and CDR2: MGHDK, SYGVNS. CDR3 loop: CASSKYSLTDTQYF. In nucleotides, the CDR3 is TGTGCCAGCAGTAAATACAGTTTGACAGATACGCAGTATTTT.

The chain couples TRBV7-9 to TRBJ2-1; D is perhaps TRBD2 (5 bases). Trimming shortened V by 7 bases and J by 6 bases, and 13 bases separated the two germline ends. The germline CDR1 and CDR2 sequences are SEHNR and FQNEAQ (reference sequence). This CDR3 is 13 amino acids long. CDR3 sequence (DNA): TGTGCCAGCAATGGGGAGCGGACCAATGAGCAGTTCTTC. Its protein product is CASNGERTNEQFF.

This chain uses TRBV4-3 with TRBJ2-2; the match to TRBD2 covers 7 bases. CDR1 is LGHNA and CDR2 is YSLEER in the germline V gene. The length of the CDR3 is 15 residues. The J segment lost 8 bases and the V segment lost 1 base, leaving 7 bases of the junction unmatched. CDR3 residues: CASSQGLALIGELFF. CDR3 bases: TGCGCCAGCAGCCAAGGACTAGCCCTAATTGGGGAGCTGTTTTTT.

The rearrangement joins TRBV19 to TRBJ1-6; D possibly corresponds to TRBD1 (6 bases). Trimming took off 4 bases at V and 10 bases at J, with 11 bases between the two ends. The germline V gene has CDR1 LNHDA and CDR2 SQIVND (reference sequence). The CDR3 has 13 residues. The CDR3 region is CASSRQGHSPLHF. The DNA of the CDR3 is TGTGCCAGTAGTAGGCAGGGACACTCACCCCTCCACTTT.

The rearrangement links TRBV6-5 to TRBJ2-7; 7 bases are shared with TRBD2. Losses at the gene ends were 6 bases for V and 0 bases for J; bases not matched to a gene: 8. Germline V gives CDR1 MNHEY, CDR2 SVGAGI. The CDR3 contains 15 residues. The DNA of the CDR3 is TGTGCCAGCAGCTACCGGGACTACCCCTCCTACGAGCAGTACTTC. Residues: CASSYRDYPSYEQYF.

The gene calls are TRBV29-1 and TRBJ2-7; the match to TRBD1 covers 7 bases. Germline V gene sequence: CDR1 SQVTM, CDR2 ANQGSEA. After removal of 1 base from V and 3 bases from J, the junction contained 9 bases not matched to a gene. The CDR3 loop spans 15 amino acids. The CDR3 region has the DNA TGCAGCGTTGAAGGAACCGGGACAGTAAACTACGAGCAGTACTTC. It yields the protein CSVEGTGTVNYEQYF.

The rearrangement joins TRBV5-4 to TRBJ2-7, with 14 positions matching TRBD2. Trimming cost V 4 bases and J 5 bases; bases outside gene matches: 8. From germline, CDR1 is SGHNT and CDR2 YYREEE (reference sequence). The CDR3 spans 16 residues. The CDR3 loop reads CASSRGLAGDAHEQYF. CDR3 DNA sequence: TGTGCCAGCAGCAGGGGACTAGCGGGAGACGCCCACGAGCAGTACTTC.

CDR3 nucleotides: TGTGCCTGGAGTTCCATCCAGGGGGCCCATAATTCACCCCTCCACTTT. Translation: CAWSSIQGAHNSPLHF. The J gene is TRBJ1-6, the V gene TRBV30; 8 bases are a match to TRBD1. The germline V gene encodes CDR1 GTSNPN and CDR2 SVGIG (reference sequence). V lost 2 bases, J lost 5 bases, and 8 bases stayed unmatched. The CDR3 sequence is 16 residues long.

V usage is TRBV7-8 and J usage is TRBJ2-1; the match to TRBD2 covers 11 bases. The CDR3 consists of 17 residues. Germline lookup yields CDR1 SGHVS and CDR2 FQNEAQ. The V segment lost 3 bases and the J segment 5 bases; nucleotides outside the gene matches: 9. In DNA, the CDR3 is TGTGCCAGCAGCTTTTTCCCTAGCGGGGGGTCCAACAATGAGCAGTTCTTC. This encodes CASSFFPSGGSNNEQFF.

CDR3 protein: CASSTQRRNSYNEQFF. The CDR3, as DNA: TGCGCCAGCAGCACCCAAAGGCGGAATTCCTACAATGAGCAGTTCTTC. The J gene is TRBJ2-1, the V gene TRBV5-1; D is undetermined. CDR1 and CDR2 from the germline V gene are SGHRS and YFSETQ. The CDR3 length is 16 residues. V lost 4 bases and J lost 1, with 15 bases in between. Using reference TRBV5-1 and TRBJ2-1 for the parts outside the CDR3, the full variable domain is KAGVTQTPRYLIKTRGQQVTLSCSPISGHRSVSWYQQTPGQGLQFLFEYFSETQRNKGNFPGRFSGRQFSNSRSEMNVSTLELGDSALYLCASSTQRRNSYNEQFFGPGTRLTVL.